This T cell receptor (beta chain) came from a study of cytomegalovirus exposure and HLA in healthy donors. Researchers ran the PCR with 60 Vbeta and 13 Jbeta primers. Assay: immunoSEQ multiplex PCR; the TCRdb copy retains only in-frame clones and omits some. Its clone listing holds approximately 130,000 clones. Note on this clone: What it recognizes is unknown.

General study points: Segments of the TCR beta V type were, in most cases, productive about 90% or about 30% of the time in an earlier analysis.

V lost 4 bases, J lost 7 bases, and 11 bases stayed unmatched. The CDR3 length is 14 residues. Germline CDR1 SGHRS, CDR2 YFSETQ. The TCR comes from a woman aged 60 to 75 in good health and CMV-seronegative. The sequenced material came from PBMCs. The rearrangement uses TRBV5-1 and TRBJ2-7, with 7 positions matching TRBD1. The CDR3 reads CASSARQGVGEQYF. In DNA form, the CDR3 reads TGCGCCAGCAGCGCAAGACAGGGAGTAGGAGAGCAGTACTTC.